These T cell receptor beta chains were read from a single sample in a study of metastatic and nonmetastatic thyroid tumors. TCRdb used MiXCR to call clones anew from the PCR reads. Here the sample spans over 7,500 clones, 26% being singletons. Specimen: adjacent normal tissue. These receptors originate from a female donor with papillary thyroid cancer or a benign thyroid nodule (not recorded which). Some clones in this sample may be carry-over from other donors' samples. CDR3s leave out the opening cysteine and the closing phenylalanine or tryptophan. Size is omitted from some rows. Given values are once, few, many or a class for expanded clones.

>.|TRBJ1-2|TRBV20-1
SAQVPAIDGYT
>few|TRBJ2-1|TRBV20-1
SARRGLGSNEQF
>.|TRBJ2-7|TRBV11-3
ASSLASYEQY
>large|TRBJ1-6|TRBV7-9
ASSARTASSYNSPLH
>medium-sized|TRBJ2-2|TRBV24-1
ATRDRYTGELF
>once|TRBJ2-7|TRBV11-2
ASSVGSGRSEQY
>.|TRBJ2-5|TRBV24-1
ATSNFSLAGAQENQY
>.|TRBJ1-3|TRBV28
ATRPDREDTIY
>.|TRBJ2-7|TRBV4-1
ASSAWGDSTYEQY
>.|TRBJ2-7|TRBV20-1
SARFQIYEQY
>few|TRBJ2-7|TRBV6-6
ASSYSRPAGGPNEQY
>medium-sized|TRBJ2-7|TRBV7-9
ASSQGNRTYEQY
>many|TRBJ2-5|TRBV19
ASSPAAGRQETQY
>many|TRBJ1-1|TRBV5-1
ASSLDNTEAF
>few|TRBJ2-1|TRBV6-1
ASSELAGQQF
>.|TRBJ2-5|TRBV5-1
ASRLTSGRAETQY
>medium-sized|TRBJ1-6|TRBV29-1
SVRQAAGSPLH
>medium-sized|TRBJ2-7|TRBV2
ASTGGTSYEQY
>.|TRBJ1-5|TRBV7-6
ASSPGNSNQPQH
>.|TRBJ2-4|TRBV7-2
ASSVTEAAKNIQY
>.|TRBJ1-5|TRBV10-2
ASSSAYQPQH
>.|TRBJ2-7|TRBV7-6
ASSSSGRASEQY
>.|TRBJ2-7|TRBV27
ASSPTGGAYEQY
>.|TRBJ2-1|TRBV7-9
ASSDHGGRNEQF
>.|TRBJ1-4|TRBV6-1
ASSPAGGINEKLF
>.|TRBJ2-7|TRBV6-1
ASSRDVLDYGYEQY
>few|TRBJ1-2|TRBV12-3/TRBV12-4
ASERGSQNYGYT
>.|TRBJ2-3|TRBV11-1
ASSEVGGTSTDTQY
>.|TRBJ2-1|TRBV7-3
ASSPGGGRTF
>.|TRBJ1-2|TRBV30
AWNRDRVFYT
>medium-sized|TRBJ2-4|TRBV2
ASSDSGKNIQY
>medium-sized|TRBJ1-2|TRBV19
ASSKGPGQANYGYT
>many|TRBJ1-1|TRBV19
ASSMGTEAF
>medium-sized|TRBJ1-2|TRBV9
ASSGGHYGYT
>medium-sized|TRBJ1-2|TRBV6-5
ASSYSGYGYT
>.|TRBJ2-7|TRBV20-1
SATGGSYEQY
>few|TRBJ1-2|TRBV5-1
ASSLGQESYGYT
>.|TRBJ1-6|TRBV20-1
SARQLVSYNSPLH
>.|TRBJ1-3|TRBV4-1
ASSLGPNSGNTIY
>once|TRBJ1-4|TRBV7-9
ASSLPGQSNEKLF
>.|TRBJ2-7|TRBV19
ASSISGAVDEQY
>once|TRBJ1-2|TRBV20-1
SARNPVTTGGGYT
>.|TRBJ2-3|TRBV12-3/TRBV12-4
ASSADGTDTQY
>medium-sized|TRBJ1-2|TRBV7-2
ASSNYGYT
>few|TRBJ2-7|TRBV27
ASSLSHQTEQY
>large|TRBJ2-2|TRBV4-1
ASSQEQGTGELF
>once|TRBJ2-3|TRBV20-1
SARGSGGGGDTQY
>.|TRBJ1-2|TRBV15
ATSRAQALGGYT
>medium-sized|TRBJ2-2|TRBV19
AARWQNTGELF
>.|TRBJ1-5|TRBV11-2
ASSPDSGGNQPQH
>few|TRBJ2-3|TRBV11-2
ASSSGRLGGTDTQY
>few|TRBJ2-7|TRBV6-6
ASSYKRVAGGYYEQY
>medium-sized|TRBJ2-2|TRBV6-1
ASSSLGGGPSGELF
>medium-sized|TRBJ2-7|TRBV4-2
ASSQVRTGSNEQY
>few|TRBJ2-3|TRBV28
ASSSSGQGALMDTQY
>few|TRBJ2-1|TRBV27
ASRIRGTGVYNEQF
>.|TRBJ1-1|TRBV5-1
ASSSGQGGNTEAF
>medium-sized|TRBJ1-1|TRBV11-3
ASSLGDNTEAF
>.|TRBJ1-2|TRBV19
ASSINPLEGYT